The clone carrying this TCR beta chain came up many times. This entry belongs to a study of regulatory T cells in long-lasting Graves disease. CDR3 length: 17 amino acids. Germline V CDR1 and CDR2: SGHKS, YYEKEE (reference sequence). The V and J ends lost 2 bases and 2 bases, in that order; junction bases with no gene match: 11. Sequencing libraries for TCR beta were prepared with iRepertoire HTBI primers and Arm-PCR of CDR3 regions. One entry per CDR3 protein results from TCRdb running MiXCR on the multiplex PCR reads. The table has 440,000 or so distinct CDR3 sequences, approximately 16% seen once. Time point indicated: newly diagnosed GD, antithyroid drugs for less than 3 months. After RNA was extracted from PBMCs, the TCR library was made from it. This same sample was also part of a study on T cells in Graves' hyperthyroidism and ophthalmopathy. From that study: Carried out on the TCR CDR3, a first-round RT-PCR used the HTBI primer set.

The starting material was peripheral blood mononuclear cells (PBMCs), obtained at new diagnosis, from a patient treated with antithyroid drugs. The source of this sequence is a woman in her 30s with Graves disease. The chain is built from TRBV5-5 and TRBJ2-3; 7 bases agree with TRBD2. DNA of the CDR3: TGTGCCAGCAGCTTACTTCCAGGGAGGGGCCCCACAGATACGCAGTATTTT. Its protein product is CASSLLPGRGPTDTQYF.